This T cell receptor (beta chain) was recorded in a study of technical replicates of blood from a few donors. The germline gives CDR1 SGHRS, CDR2 YFSETQ. The CDR3 is made up of 15 amino acids. Trimming at V came to 0 bases and at J to 3 bases, leaving 5 bases not matched to a gene. Assay: immunoSEQ multiplex PCR; the TCRdb copy retains only in-frame clones and omits some. The sample includes more than 65,000 clones, roughly 95% of them seen just once. This clone was seen once. The rearrangement joins TRBV5-1 to TRBJ1-1, with 7 bases fitting TRBD1. The receptor was derived from a human donor in good health. Sample: T cells isolated from PBMCs. The CDR3 sequence: CASSLEGGADTEAFF. DNA of the CDR3: TGCGCCAGCAGCTTGGAAGGGGGCGCCGACACTGAAGCTTTCTTT.